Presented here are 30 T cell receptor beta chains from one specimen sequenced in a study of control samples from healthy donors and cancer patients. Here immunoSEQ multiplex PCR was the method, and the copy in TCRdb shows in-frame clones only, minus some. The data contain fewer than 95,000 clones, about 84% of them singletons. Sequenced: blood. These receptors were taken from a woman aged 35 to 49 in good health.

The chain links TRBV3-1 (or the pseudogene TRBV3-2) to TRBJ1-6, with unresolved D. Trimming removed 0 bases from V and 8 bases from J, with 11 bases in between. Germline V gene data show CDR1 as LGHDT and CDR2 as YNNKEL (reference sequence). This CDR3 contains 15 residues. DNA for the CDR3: TGTGCCAGCAGCCAAGAGCCGGGGTTTCATTCACCCCTCCACTTT. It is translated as CASSQEPGFHSPLHF.

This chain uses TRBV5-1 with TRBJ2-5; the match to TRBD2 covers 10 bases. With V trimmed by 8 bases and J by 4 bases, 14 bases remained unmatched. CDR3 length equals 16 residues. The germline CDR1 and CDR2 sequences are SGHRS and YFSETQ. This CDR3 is CASSKRGGTAGETQYF. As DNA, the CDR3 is TGCGCCAGTTCAAAGCGGGGGGGAACGGCAGGAGAGACCCAGTACTTC.

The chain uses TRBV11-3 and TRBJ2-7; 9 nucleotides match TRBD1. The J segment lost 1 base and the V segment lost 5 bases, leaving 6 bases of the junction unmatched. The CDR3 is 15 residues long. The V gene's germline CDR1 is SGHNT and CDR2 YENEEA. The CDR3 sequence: CASSPGQGRSYEQYF. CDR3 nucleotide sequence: TGTGCCAGCAGCCCGGGACAGGGTAGGTCCTACGAGCAGTACTTC.

CDR3 amino acids: CASSQDSPGSSGNTIYF. CDR3 in DNA: TGTGCCAGCAGCCAAGATAGTCCCGGCAGCTCTGGAAACACCATATATTTT. This chain joins TRBV3-1 (or the pseudogene TRBV3-2) and TRBJ1-3; D gene ambiguous. The CDR3 length is 17 residues. V lost 0 bases, J lost 0 bases, and 12 bases lay in between. Germline V lookup: CDR1 LGHDT, CDR2 YNNKEL (reference sequence).

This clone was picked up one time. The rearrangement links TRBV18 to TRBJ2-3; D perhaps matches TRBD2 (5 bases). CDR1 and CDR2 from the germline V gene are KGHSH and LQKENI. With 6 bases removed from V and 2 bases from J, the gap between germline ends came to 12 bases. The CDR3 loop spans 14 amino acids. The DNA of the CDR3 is TGTGCCAGCTCCCTGCTAGCTAACACAGATACGCAGTATTTT. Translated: CASSLLANTDTQYF. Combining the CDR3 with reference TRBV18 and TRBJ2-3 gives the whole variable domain NAGVMQNPRHLVRRRGQEARLRCSPMKGHSHVYWYRQLPEEGLKFMVYLQKENIIDESGMPKERFSAEFPKEGPSILRIQQVVRGDSAAYFCASSLLANTDTQYFGPGTRLTVL.

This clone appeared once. The CDR3 loop is CASSEARLGGLADTEAFF. For the CDR3, the DNA is TGTGCCAGCAGTGAAGCGCGACTAGGTGGGTTGGCGGACACTGAAGCTTTCTTT. The rearrangement links TRBV6-1 to TRBJ1-1; no definite D call. The CDR3 runs to 18 residues. Germline CDR1 reads MNHNS; CDR2 reads SASEGT. V lost 0 bases, J lost 3 bases, and 20 bases lay in between.

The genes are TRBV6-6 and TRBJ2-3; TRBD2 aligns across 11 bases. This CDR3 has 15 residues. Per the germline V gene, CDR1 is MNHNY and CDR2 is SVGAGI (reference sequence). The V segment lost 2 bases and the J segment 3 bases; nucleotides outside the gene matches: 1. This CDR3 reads CASSYPSGGTDTQYF. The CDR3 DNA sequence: TGTGCCAGCAGTTACCCTAGCGGGGGGACAGATACGCAGTATTTT.

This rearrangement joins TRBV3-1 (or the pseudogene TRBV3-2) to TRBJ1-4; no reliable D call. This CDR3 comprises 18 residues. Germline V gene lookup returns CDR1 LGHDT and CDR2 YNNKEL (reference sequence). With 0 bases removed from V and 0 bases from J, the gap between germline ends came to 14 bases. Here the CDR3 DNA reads TGTGCCAGCAGCCAAGAAGTAGTCGGAGTTGCAACTAATGAAAAACTGTTTTTT. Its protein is CASSQEVVGVATNEKLFF.

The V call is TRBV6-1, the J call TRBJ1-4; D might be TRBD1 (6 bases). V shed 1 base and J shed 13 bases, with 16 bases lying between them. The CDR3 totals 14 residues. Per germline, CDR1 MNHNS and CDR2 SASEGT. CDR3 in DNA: TGTGCCAGCAGTGAAGAAAGCGGGGGCGAGGTACTGTTTTTT. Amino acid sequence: CASSEESGGEVLFF.

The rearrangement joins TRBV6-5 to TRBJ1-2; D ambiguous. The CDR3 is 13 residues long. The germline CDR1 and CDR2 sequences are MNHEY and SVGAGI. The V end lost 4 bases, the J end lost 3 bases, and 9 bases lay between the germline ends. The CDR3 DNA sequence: TGTGCCAGCAGTTTAGAAGGCGACTATGGCTACACCTTC. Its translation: CASSLEGDYGYTF.

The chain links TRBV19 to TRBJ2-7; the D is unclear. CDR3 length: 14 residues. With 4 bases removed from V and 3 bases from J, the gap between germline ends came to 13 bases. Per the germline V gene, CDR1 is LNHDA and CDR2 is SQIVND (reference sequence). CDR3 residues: CASSRSFTVYEQYF. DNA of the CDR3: TGTGCCAGTAGTAGGTCCTTTACCGTCTACGAGCAGTACTTC.

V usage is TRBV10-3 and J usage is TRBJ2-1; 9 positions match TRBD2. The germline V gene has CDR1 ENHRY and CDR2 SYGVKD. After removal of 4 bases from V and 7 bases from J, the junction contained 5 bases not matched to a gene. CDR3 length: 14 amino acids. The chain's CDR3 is CAISASGGSNEQFF. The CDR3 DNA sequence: TGTGCCATCAGTGCGAGCGGGGGGTCTAATGAGCAGTTCTTC.

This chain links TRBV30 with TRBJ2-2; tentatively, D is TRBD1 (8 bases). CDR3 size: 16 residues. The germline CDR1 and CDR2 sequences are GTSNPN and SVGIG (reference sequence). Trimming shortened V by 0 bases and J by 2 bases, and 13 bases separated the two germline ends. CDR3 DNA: TGTGCCTGGAGTGTACACAGGGGGGGAAACACCGGGGAGCTGTTTTTT. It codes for CAWSVHRGGNTGELFF.

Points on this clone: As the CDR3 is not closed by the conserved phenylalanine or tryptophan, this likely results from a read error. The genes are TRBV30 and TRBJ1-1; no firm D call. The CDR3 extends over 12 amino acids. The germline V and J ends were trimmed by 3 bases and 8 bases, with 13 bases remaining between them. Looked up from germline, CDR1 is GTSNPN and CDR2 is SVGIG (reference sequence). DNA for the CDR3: TGTGCCTGGAGATCTGAATTGAGGGAAGCTTTCCTT. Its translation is CAWRSELREAFL.

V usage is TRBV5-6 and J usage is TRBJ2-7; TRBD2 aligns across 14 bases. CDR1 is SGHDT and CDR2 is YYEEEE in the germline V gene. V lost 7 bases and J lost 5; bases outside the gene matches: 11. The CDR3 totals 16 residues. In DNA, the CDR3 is TGTGCCAGCCTACTTTGGACTAGCGGGGGGTTCCACGAGCAGTACTTC. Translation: CASLLWTSGGFHEQYF. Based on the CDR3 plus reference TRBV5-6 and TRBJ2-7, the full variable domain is DAGVTQSPTHLIKTRGQQVTLRCSPKSGHDTVSWYQQALGQGPQFIFQYYEEEERQRGNFPDRFSGHQFPNYSSELNVNALLLGDSALYLCASLLWTSGGFHEQYFGPGTRLTVT.

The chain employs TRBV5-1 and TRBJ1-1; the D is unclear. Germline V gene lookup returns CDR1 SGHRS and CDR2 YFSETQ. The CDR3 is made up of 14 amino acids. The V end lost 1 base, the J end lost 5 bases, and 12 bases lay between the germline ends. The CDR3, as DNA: TGCGCCAGCAGCTTGTTTCGGGGATCGACTGAAGCTTTCTTT. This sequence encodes CASSLFRGSTEAFF.

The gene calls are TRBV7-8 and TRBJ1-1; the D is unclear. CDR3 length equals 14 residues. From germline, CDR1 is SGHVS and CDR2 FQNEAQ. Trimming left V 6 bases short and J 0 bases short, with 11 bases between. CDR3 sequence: CASRWEGMNTEAFF. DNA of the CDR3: TGTGCCAGCAGGTGGGAAGGGATGAACACTGAAGCTTTCTTT.

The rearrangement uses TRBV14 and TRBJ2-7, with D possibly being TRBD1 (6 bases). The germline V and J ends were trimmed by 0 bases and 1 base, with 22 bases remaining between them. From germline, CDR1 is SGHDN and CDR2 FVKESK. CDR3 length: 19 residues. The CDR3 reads CASSQDPTLQDSFSYEQYF. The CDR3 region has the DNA TGTGCCAGCAGCCAAGACCCGACCCTACAGGACAGTTTTTCCTACGAGCAGTACTTC. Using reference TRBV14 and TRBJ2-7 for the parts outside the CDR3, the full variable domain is EAGVTQFPSHSVIEKGQTVTLRCDPISGHDNLYWYRRVMGKEIKFLLHFVKESKQDESGMPNNRFLAERTGGTYSTLKVQPAELEDSGVYFCASSQDPTLQDSFSYEQYFGPGTRLTVT.

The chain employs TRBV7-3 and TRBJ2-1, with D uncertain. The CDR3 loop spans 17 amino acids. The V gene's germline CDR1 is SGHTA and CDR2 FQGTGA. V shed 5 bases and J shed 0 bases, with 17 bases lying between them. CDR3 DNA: TGTGCCAGCAGCCGTCCGGTCGCTACCCCCTCCTACAATGAGCAGTTCTTC. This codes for CASSRPVATPSYNEQFF.

CDR3 loop: CASSDPGQSNTEAFF. The CDR3 DNA reads as TGTGCCAGCAGTGATCCTGGACAATCGAACACTGAAGCTTTCTTT. This chain joins TRBV6-1 and TRBJ1-1; weak D call: TRBD1 (5 bases). Germline V gene data show CDR1 as MNHNS and CDR2 as SASEGT. V was cut by 3 bases and J by 1 base, with 12 bases left in between. The CDR3 is 15 residues long.

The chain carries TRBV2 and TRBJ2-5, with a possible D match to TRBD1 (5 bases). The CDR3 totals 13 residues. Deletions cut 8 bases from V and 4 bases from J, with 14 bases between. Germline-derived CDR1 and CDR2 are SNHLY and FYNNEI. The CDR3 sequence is CASEVRGTETQYF. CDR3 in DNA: TGTGCCAGCGAAGTTAGGGGAACAGAGACCCAGTACTTC.

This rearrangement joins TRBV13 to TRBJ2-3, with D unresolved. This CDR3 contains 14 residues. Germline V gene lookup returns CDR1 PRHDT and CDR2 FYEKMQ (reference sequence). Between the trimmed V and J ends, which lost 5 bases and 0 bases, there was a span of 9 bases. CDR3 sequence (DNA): TGTGCCAGCAGCACCTATACTAGCACAGATACGCAGTATTTT. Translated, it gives CASSTYTSTDTQYF.

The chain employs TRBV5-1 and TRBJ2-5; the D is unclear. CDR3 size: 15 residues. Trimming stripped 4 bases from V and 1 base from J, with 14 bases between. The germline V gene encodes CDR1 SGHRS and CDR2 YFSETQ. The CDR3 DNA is TGCGCCAGCAGCCTCCGGGCCCTAACCCAAGAGACCCAGTACTTC. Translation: CASSLRALTQETQYF.

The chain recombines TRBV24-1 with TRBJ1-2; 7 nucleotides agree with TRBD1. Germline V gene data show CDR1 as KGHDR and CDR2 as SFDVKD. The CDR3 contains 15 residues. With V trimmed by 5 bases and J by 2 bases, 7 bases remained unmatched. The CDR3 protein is CATSGSSDRNYGYTF. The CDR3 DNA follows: TGTGCCACCAGTGGCTCCTCGGACAGGAACTATGGCTACACCTTC.

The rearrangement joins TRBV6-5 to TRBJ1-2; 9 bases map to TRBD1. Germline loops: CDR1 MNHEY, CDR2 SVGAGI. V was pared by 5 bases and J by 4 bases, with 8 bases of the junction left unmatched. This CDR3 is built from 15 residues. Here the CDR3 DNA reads TGTGCCAGCAGTAAACAGGGGGCGCGAGTCTATGGCTACACCTTC. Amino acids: CASSKQGARVYGYTF.

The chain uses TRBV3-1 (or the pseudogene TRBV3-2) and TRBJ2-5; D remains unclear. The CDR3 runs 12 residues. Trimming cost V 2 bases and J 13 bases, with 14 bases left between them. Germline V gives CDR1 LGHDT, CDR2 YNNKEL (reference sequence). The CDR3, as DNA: TGTGCCAGCAGCCAAAGTAGCTCTTCTCGGTACTTC. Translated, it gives CASSQSSSSRYF.

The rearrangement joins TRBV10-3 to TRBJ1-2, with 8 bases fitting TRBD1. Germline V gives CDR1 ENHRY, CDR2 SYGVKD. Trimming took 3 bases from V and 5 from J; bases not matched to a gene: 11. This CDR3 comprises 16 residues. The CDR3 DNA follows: TGTGCCATCAGTGATCGCGACAGGGGAGTAGGGTATGGCTACACCTTC. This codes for CAISDRDRGVGYGYTF.

The CDR3 sequence is CASTSLGGSYNEQFF. DNA of the CDR3: TGCGCCAGCACCAGCCTTGGGGGGTCCTACAATGAGCAGTTCTTC. The chain is built from TRBV10-2 and TRBJ2-1; the D gene is possibly TRBD2 (6 bases). Trimming left V 7 bases short and J 1 base short, with 14 bases between. Germline CDR1 reads WSHSY; CDR2 reads SAAADI. This CDR3 is built from 15 residues.

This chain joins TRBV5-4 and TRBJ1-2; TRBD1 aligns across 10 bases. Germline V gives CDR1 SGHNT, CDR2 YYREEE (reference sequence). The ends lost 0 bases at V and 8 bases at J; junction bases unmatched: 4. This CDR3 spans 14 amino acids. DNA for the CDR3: TGTGCCAGCAGCTTGGGACAGGGGGCCGGAGGCTACACCTTC. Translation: CASSLGQGAGGYTF.

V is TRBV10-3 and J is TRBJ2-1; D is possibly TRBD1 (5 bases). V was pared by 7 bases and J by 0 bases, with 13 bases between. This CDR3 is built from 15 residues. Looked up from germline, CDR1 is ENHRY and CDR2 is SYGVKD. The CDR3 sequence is CAITSTEDSYNEQFF. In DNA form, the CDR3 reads TGTGCCATCACCTCGACAGAAGACTCCTACAATGAGCAGTTCTTC.